Listed below are T cell receptor beta chains from one sample, sequenced in a study of identical twins. TCRdb independently ran MiXCR on the 5' RACE reads; one entry per CDR3 protein. The table shows some 660,000 distinct CDR3 sequences, with about 9.4% occurring only once. The same sample was also used in a study of yellow fever vaccine responses in identical twins.

Sequencing input: PBMCs. These receptors were collected from a woman between 18 and 30 years old in good health. Both conserved end residues are part of each CDR3. Fields, in order: clone size, D gene, J gene, V gene, CDR3 length, CDR3 DNA, CDR3 protein. A D gene is named only where the DNA matches it firmly. Size tells how often a clone was seen (once, few, many) or the class of an expanded clone, and some rows leave it out.

>many|-|TRBJ1-6|TRBV20-1|15
TGCAGTGCTACAGGCGGACACCTAGATAATTCACCCCTCCACTTT
CSATGGHLDNSPLHF
>-|-|TRBJ1-2|TRBV5-1|12
TGCGCCAGCAGCTATGGGCCCGGTGGCTACACCTTC
CASSYGPGGYTF
>-|-|TRBJ2-1|TRBV4-3|15
TGCGCCAGCAGCCAGGATTCCGGCGGGCCAAGTGAGCAGTTCTTC
CASSQDSGGPSEQFF
>few|-|TRBJ2-7|TRBV4-3|13
TGCGCCAGCAGCCAAGATTGGTCGGGCGAGCAGTACTTC
CASSQDWSGEQYF
>-|-|TRBJ2-5|TRBV27|14
TGTGCCAGCAGTCCTCCTCGGCGGCAAGAGACCCAGTACTTC
CASSPPRRQETQYF
>-|TRBD2|TRBJ2-4|TRBV15|14
TGTGCCACCAGCAGCGGCGGGGGGCGGTACATTCAGTACTTC
CATSSGGGRYIQYF
>-|-|TRBJ1-1|TRBV28|15
TGTGCCAGCAGTCCCCAACGGGACGCCAGACGGGCTGCTTTCTTT
CASSPQRDARRAAFF
>-|-|TRBJ1-1|TRBV7-6|12
TGTGCCAGCAGCAACCCACTGGGTGAAGCTTTCTTT
CASSNPLGEAFF
>-|-|TRBJ2-1|TRBV20-1|15
TGCAGTGCTCGACCGACCGAAAGCTCCTACAATGAGCAGTTCTTC
CSARPTESSYNEQFF
>-|-|TRBJ2-7|TRBV3-1|12
TGTGCCAGCAGCCAAGGGACTACCCATCTAAACTTC
CASSQGTTHLNF
>few|-|TRBJ2-7|TRBV12-3/TRBV12-4|17
TGTGCCAGCAGTTTAGTAGCCAGTTCCTATGGGTCCTACGAGCAGTACTTC
CASSLVASSYGSYEQYF
>many|-|TRBJ2-1|TRBV5-1|13
TGCGCCAGCAGCTTGTCGCCCCCGTCGGAGCAGTTCTTC
CASSLSPPSEQFF
>few|TRBD1|TRBJ2-3|TRBV10-1|14
TGCGCCAGCAGTGAGACAGGGGGCACAGATACGCAGTATTTT
CASSETGGTDTQYF
>few|TRBD1|TRBJ1-1|TRBV7-2|14
TGTGCCAGCAGCTTAGGTTACAGGGGCGCTGAAGCTTTCTTT
CASSLGYRGAEAFF
>-|TRBD2|TRBJ2-7|TRBV2|18
TGTGCCAGCAGTGCGAAAGTAAAAACTAGCGCGCGAACCTACGAGCAGTACTTC
CASSAKVKTSARTYEQYF
>few|-|TRBJ2-7|TRBV7-9|13
TGTGCCATCCTAGGGTTACAGAACTACGAGCAGTACTTC
CAILGLQNYEQYF
>many|TRBD2|TRBJ2-2|TRBV12-3/TRBV12-4|16
TGTGCCAGCAGTTTGACTAGCGGGGTTAGCACCGGGGAGCTGTTTTTT
CASSLTSGVSTGELFF
>few|-|TRBJ2-7|TRBV6-5|13
TGTGCCAGCAGTTACTCCGTGGGATACGAGCAGTACTTC
CASSYSVGYEQYF
>few|-|TRBJ1-2|TRBV14|13
TGTGCCAGCAGCCAAGTGTTGGACAGCGGCTACACCTTC
CASSQVLDSGYTF
>few|TRBD2|TRBJ2-7|TRBV12-3/TRBV12-4|17
TGTGCCAGCAGCCCTACCCCCGGGCTAGCGGGAGGGTACGAGCAGTACTTC
CASSPTPGLAGGYEQYF
>many|TRBD2|TRBJ2-2|TRBV15|14
TGTGCCACCAGACTAGCGGGAGGGGCCGGGGAGCTGTTTTTT
CATRLAGGAGELFF
>-|-|TRBJ1-1|TRBV5-1|14
TGCGCCAGCCGGCTGGTAGGAAAGAACACTGAAGCTTTCTTT
CASRLVGKNTEAFF
>few|TRBD2|TRBJ2-7|TRBV4-3|14
TGCGCCAGCAGCCAAGATTCCTCGGCGGGGGGAACGTACTTC
CASSQDSSAGGTYF
>few|TRBD2|TRBJ2-3|TRBV9|17
TGTGCCAGCAGCGTTCGGCAGCGGGGGGAAGGCCCAGATACGCAGTATTTT
CASSVRQRGEGPDTQYF
>-|-|TRBJ2-2|TRBV11-2|17
TGTGCCAGCAGCTTAGGTCGGACCCACCCGACCACCGGGGAGCTGTTTTTT
CASSLGRTHPTTGELFF
>-|TRBD2|TRBJ2-1|TRBV7-9|15
TGTGCCGGCGAGACTAGCGGGGGCGAGGGGGATGAGCAGTTCTTC
CAGETSGGEGDEQFF
>few|-|TRBJ2-7|TRBV20-1|11
TGCAGTGCTAACCCGGCTGACGAGCAGTACTTC
CSANPADEQYF
>few|-|TRBJ2-3|TRBV3-1|14
TGTGCCAGCAGCCCCCTGACCAGCACAGATACGCAGTATTTT
CASSPLTSTDTQYF
>few|TRBD2|TRBJ2-1|TRBV12-3/TRBV12-4|17
TGTGCCAGCACCTCTACTCCTCGGACTAGCGGGAGGAATGAGCAGTTCTTC
CASTSTPRTSGRNEQFF
>many|TRBD1|TRBJ2-7|TRBV14|15
TGTGCCAGCAGCCAAGAAGGACAGGGGAGGTACGAGCAGTACTTC
CASSQEGQGRYEQYF
>few|-|TRBJ2-3|TRBV4-1|16
TGCGCCAGCACACCTACGCGGGGACGTAGCACAGATACGCAGTATTTT
CASTPTRGRSTDTQYF
>few|-|TRBJ2-5|TRBV2|12
TGTGCCAGCCTTGGACAGCAAGAGACCCAGTACTTC
CASLGQQETQYF
>few|TRBD1|TRBJ2-1|TRBV7-2|12
TGTGCCAGCAGCCGAGACAGGGGAGAGCAGTTCTTC
CASSRDRGEQFF
>few|-|TRBJ1-1|TRBV4-3|17
TGCGCCAGCAGCCAAGCTCAGTACGAAGATTTGAACACTGAAGCTTTCTTT
CASSQAQYEDLNTEAFF
>many|-|TRBJ2-3|TRBV3-1|16
TGTGCCAGCAGCTCGAGCGGCAGGGGAAGTCCAGATACGCAGTATTTT
CASSSSGRGSPDTQYF
>-|TRBD2|TRBJ2-3|TRBV27|16
TGTGCCAGCAGCGGGACTAGCGGGGGTAGCACAGATACGCAGTATTTT
CASSGTSGGSTDTQYF
>few|-|TRBJ2-7|TRBV27|16
TGTGCCAGCAGTTTTGACTCAGGCCTGACCCCCTACGAGCAGTACTTC
CASSFDSGLTPYEQYF
>few|TRBD2|TRBJ2-1|TRBV11-2|19
TGTGCCAGCAGCCCGGGTCAGTGGGCTAGCGGCAGCTCCTACAATGAGCAGTTCTTC
CASSPGQWASGSSYNEQFF
>few|-|TRBJ1-3|TRBV18|14
TGTGCCAGCTCACCACCCGGGACCGGAAACACCATATATTTT
CASSPPGTGNTIYF
>many|-|TRBJ2-5|TRBV29-1|14
TGCAGCCTAGGCGGTGGAGGGGCTGGTGAGACCCAGTACTTC
CSLGGGGAGETQYF
>few|TRBD1|TRBJ2-1|TRBV10-2|15
TGCGCCAGCAGGCCCGGGACAGGGCGAGAGAATGAGCAGTTCTTC
CASRPGTGRENEQFF
>many|-|TRBJ1-5|TRBV5-1|15
TGCGCCAGCAGAGCTACTCCATTTAGCAATCAGCCCCAGCATTTT
CASRATPFSNQPQHF
>few|-|TRBJ2-7|TRBV6-2/TRBV6-3|13
TGTGCCAGCAGTCCCACGGGGGTTAACGAGCAGTACTTC
CASSPTGVNEQYF
>few|TRBD1|TRBJ2-5|TRBV27|15
TGTGCCAGCAGTTCCCAAGACAGGGGGCGAGAGACCCAGTACTTC
CASSSQDRGRETQYF
>few|-|TRBJ2-3|TRBV5-1|16
TGCGCCAGCACGGGTTACCTAGCGACAAGCACAGATACGCAGTATTTT
CASTGYLATSTDTQYF
>many|TRBD1|TRBJ2-5|TRBV12-3/TRBV12-4|14
TGCGCCAGCAGTCCGAGACAGGGGCAAGAGACCCAGTACTTC
CASSPRQGQETQYF
>few|-|TRBJ2-2|TRBV10-3|13
TGTGCCACCAATTTCTACGCGGCCGGGGAGCTGTTTTTT
CATNFYAAGELFF
>few|-|TRBJ1-5|TRBV28|15
TGTGCCACCACCGGGGGGGAATATAGCAATCAGCCCCAGCATTTT
CATTGGEYSNQPQHF
>many|TRBD1|TRBJ2-7|TRBV28|17
TGTGCCAGCAGTTCCGGAACGCTCGGGACAGGGTCGTTCGAGCAGTACTTC
CASSSGTLGTGSFEQYF
>-|-|TRBJ2-7|TRBV7-2|11
TGTGCCAGCGAGGGTACCTACGAGCAGTACTTC
CASEGTYEQYF
>-|TRBD1|TRBJ2-5|TRBV10-3|15
TGTGCCATCGGGGGAGACAGGGGGCGATTGGAGACCCAGTACTTC
CAIGGDRGRLETQYF
>few|-|TRBJ2-3|TRBV13|17
TGTGCCAGCAGCTCCGCCTCACTTGGGGGGAGCACAGATACGCAGTATTTT
CASSSASLGGSTDTQYF
>-|-|TRBJ2-6|TRBV11-1|21
TGTGCCAGCAGCTCCCTCCAGGCAGTCTCTCAGTCCTTCTCTGGGGCCAACGTCCTGACTTTC
CASSSLQAVSQSFSGANVLTF
>-|-|TRBJ2-1|TRBV2|16
TGTGCCAGCAGAACCCACGGACAGAGTTCCTACAATGAGCAGTTCTTC
CASRTHGQSSYNEQFF
>few|TRBD2|TRBJ2-3|TRBV12-5|14
TGTGCTAGTGGTCCGGGACTAGCCCGGGATACGCAGTATTTT
CASGPGLARDTQYF